These T cell receptor beta chains were read from a single sample in a study of STAT3 mutations in large granular lymphocyte leukemia. Using immunoSEQ multiplex PCR, the repertoire was profiled, and TCRdb retains in-frame clones only, with some absent. The repertoire holds 2,100 or so clones, with around 56% as singletons. The sample comprised peripheral blood mononuclear cells. These TCRs come from a man in his fifties or sixties with T-cell large granular lymphocyte leukemia. Some clones in this sample may be carry-over from other donors' samples. Both conserved end residues are part of each CDR3. A D gene is named only where the DNA matches it firmly. A row's size may be missing; if present it is once, few, many or a size class.

CASSSGGSVGQGRQYF | TGCGCCAGCAGCTCCGGGGGGTCCGTCGGACAGGGTCGGCAGTACTTC | - | TRBJ2-7 | TRBV5-1 | -
CASSQDRQEQYF | TGCGCCAGCAGCCAAGATCGGCAAGAGCAGTACTTC | medium-sized | TRBJ2-7 | TRBV4-3 | -
CASSWRGQPQHF | TGTGCCAGCAGTTGGAGGGGTCAGCCCCAGCATTTT | once | TRBJ1-5 | TRBV27 | -
CASSPGGEQFF | TGCGCCAGCAGCCCTGGTGGGGAGCAGTTCTTC | few | TRBJ2-1 | TRBV4-3 | -
CAWSVRQDSDGYTF | TGTGCCTGGAGTGTACGACAGGACTCCGATGGCTACACCTTC | - | TRBJ1-2 | TRBV30 | -
CAWSNQDRVGQPQHF | TGTGCCTGGAGTAATCAGGACAGGGTGGGTCAGCCCCAGCATTTT | few | TRBJ1-5 | TRBV30 | TRBD1
CASSDPSGQPQHF | TGTGCCAGCAGTGACCCTTCTGGTCAGCCCCAGCATTTT | - | TRBJ1-5 | TRBV2 | -
CAWTNRSSGNTIYF | TGTGCCTGGACAAACAGGAGCTCTGGAAACACCATATATTTT | - | TRBJ1-3 | TRBV30 | -
CASSLLSGGPYEQYF | TGTGCCAGCAGCTTGCTGTCGGGGGGGCCTTACGAGCAGTACTTC | - | TRBJ2-7 | TRBV5-4 | TRBD2
CASSVGGSPLHF | TGTGCCAGCAGCGTGGGGGGGTCACCCCTCCACTTT | - | TRBJ1-6 | TRBV9 | -
CASSLAGEDLPRYF | TGTGCCAGCAGCTTAGCGGGGGAGGACCTACCGCGGTACTTC | - | TRBJ2-7 | TRBV7-2 | -
CASSLGRGGSPLHF | TGTGCCAGCAGCTTAGGCAGGGGAGGTTCACCCCTCCACTTT | - | TRBJ1-6 | TRBV7-3 | -
CAWSPTSAGPQHF | TGTGCCTGGAGTCCAACGTCAGCAGGTCCCCAGCATTTT | - | TRBJ1-5 | TRBV30 | -
CASSYPTATDTQYF | TGTGCCAGCAGCTACCCGACCGCAACAGATACGCAGTATTTT | few | TRBJ2-3 | TRBV11-2 | -
CSVRGAAYEQYF | TGCAGCGTCCGCGGCGCGGCCTACGAGCAGTACTTC | - | TRBJ2-7 | TRBV29-1 | -
CASSPNLQGGGTEAFF | TGCGCCAGCAGCCCGAACCTACAGGGGGGAGGCACTGAAGCTTTCTTT | - | TRBJ1-1 | TRBV4-3 | TRBD1
CASSLRSSPLHF | TGTGCCAGCAGTTTAAGGAGCTCACCCCTCCACTTT | - | TRBJ1-6 | TRBV28 | -
CASNLGGLADEQFF | TGTGCCAGTAACCTCGGGGGCCTCGCTGATGAGCAGTTCTTC | - | TRBJ2-1 | TRBV19 | -
CAISDTTGQGYSYEQYF | TGTGCCATCAGTGACACCACGGGACAGGGCTACTCCTACGAGCAGTACTTC | - | TRBJ2-7 | TRBV10-3 | TRBD1
CSVGGGETQYF | TGCAGCGTGGGGGGAGGGGAGACCCAGTACTTC | - | TRBJ2-5 | TRBV29-1 | TRBD2
CSVSGGTF | TGCAGCGTCTCAGGGGGTACCTTC | - | TRBJ1-2 | TRBV29-1 | TRBD1
CASSQLVRYTRGYEQYF | TGCGCCAGCAGTCAGTTAGTTCGGTATACTCGAGGGTACGAGCAGTACTTC | - | TRBJ2-7 | TRBV23-1 | -
CSVKDSSGANVLTF | TGCAGCGTTAAAGACAGCTCTGGGGCCAACGTCCTGACTTTC | - | TRBJ2-6 | TRBV29-1 | -
CASSLGQGIETQYF | TGTGCCAGCAGCTTAGGACAGGGGATTGAGACCCAGTACTTC | - | TRBJ2-5 | TRBV7-9 | TRBD1
CASSQGWRDYGYTF | TGCGCCAGCAGCCAAGGTTGGAGGGACTATGGCTACACCTTC | few | TRBJ1-2 | TRBV4-3 | -
CASSFRDRKTGELFF | TGTGCCAGCAGCTTCCGGGACAGGAAGACCGGGGAGCTGTTTTTT | - | TRBJ2-2 | TRBV5-6 | TRBD1
CAIRQTFSGNTIYF | TGTGCCATCAGACAGACCTTCTCTGGAAACACCATATATTTT | once | TRBJ1-3 | TRBV10-3 | -
CASSSGGAFYGYTF | TGTGCCAGCAGTTCGGGGGGTGCATTCTATGGCTACACCTTC | - | TRBJ1-2 | TRBV27 | -
CAVGGTETQYF | TGTGCAGTAGGGGGGACGGAGACCCAGTACTTC | few | TRBJ2-5 | TRBV10-3 | -
CASSPDTGTWETQYF | TGTGCCAGCTCACCAGACACAGGGACGTGGGAGACCCAGTACTTC | - | TRBJ2-5 | TRBV18 | -
CASSSTGGAPQPQHF | TGTGCCAGCAGTTCGACAGGAGGAGCACCTCAGCCCCAGCATTTT | few | TRBJ1-5 | TRBV27 | -
CASSSNSGGSEQYF | TGTGCCAGCAGCTCTAATTCGGGGGGTAGCGAGCAGTACTTC | few | TRBJ2-7 | TRBV7-6 | TRBD2
CASSSTGYTEAFF | TGTGCCAGCAGCTCAACAGGGTACACTGAAGCTTTCTTT | few | TRBJ1-1 | TRBV5-5 | -
CAISEFPGGQTSDEQFF | TGTGCCATCAGTGAGTTTCCAGGGGGGCAGACTAGCGATGAGCAGTTCTTC | hyperexpanded | TRBJ2-1 | TRBV10-3 | -
CASSLGDFYEQYF | TGTGCCAGCAGCTTGGGCGACTTCTACGAGCAGTACTTC | few | TRBJ2-7 | TRBV5-4 | -
CASSPGTVYMNTEAFF | TGCGCCAGCAGCCCGGGGACAGTTTACATGAACACTGAAGCTTTCTTT | few | TRBJ1-1 | TRBV5-1 | TRBD1
CASSVRTADSPLHF | TGTGCCAGCAGCGTTCGGACGGCGGACTCACCCCTCCACTTT | - | TRBJ1-6 | TRBV9 | -
CASSLGQGIGGYTF | TGTGCCAGCTCACTGGGACAGGGGATTGGTGGCTACACCTTC | - | TRBJ1-2 | TRBV18 | TRBD1
CASSQTVGDTQYF | TGTGCCAGCTCACAAACAGTAGGAGATACGCAGTATTTT | - | TRBJ2-3 | TRBV18 | -
CASSPPAGNSPLHF | TGTGCCAGCTCACCACCAGCAGGGAACTCACCCCTCCACTTT | - | TRBJ1-6 | TRBV18 | -
CSVVMASYEQYF | TGCAGCGTTGTAATGGCGTCCTACGAGCAGTACTTC | - | TRBJ2-7 | TRBV29-1 | -
CASSGQGARGETQYF | TGTGCCAGCAGTGGGCAGGGGGCACGGGGAGAGACCCAGTACTTC | few | TRBJ2-5 | TRBV25-1 | TRBD1
CASSETGNSPLHF | TGCGCCAGCAGTGAGACAGGCAATTCACCCCTCCACTTT | few | TRBJ1-6 | TRBV5-1 | -
CASSLSPRSYEQYF | TGCGCCAGCAGCTTGTCGCCCCGCTCCTACGAGCAGTACTTC | - | TRBJ2-7 | TRBV5-1 | -
CSAQGGAGYGYTF | TGCAGCGCCCAGGGGGGGGCCGGCTATGGCTACACCTTC | few | TRBJ1-2 | TRBV29-1 | TRBD1
CAISETREPQHF | TGTGCCATCAGTGAAACTCGAGAGCCCCAGCATTTT | - | TRBJ1-5 | TRBV10-3 | -
CASSFPDQTGYSNQPQHF | TGTGCCAGCAGTTTTCCCGACCAAACAGGGTATAGCAATCAGCCCCAGCATTTT | - | TRBJ1-5 | TRBV27 | -
CASSIGHQGNQPQHF | TGTGCCAGCAGTATCGGACACCAAGGCAATCAGCCCCAGCATTTT | once | TRBJ1-5 | TRBV27 | -
CASSLQGTNGYTF | TGTGCCAGCAGTCTACAGGGTACCAATGGCTACACCTTC | few | TRBJ1-2 | TRBV6-5 | -
CAWSGHYNSPLHF | TGTGCCTGGAGTGGCCACTATAATTCACCCCTCCACTTT | - | TRBJ1-6 | TRBV30 | -
CASRQLTAQAYEQYF | TGTGCCAGCAGACAACTGACAGCACAAGCCTACGAGCAGTACTTC | - | TRBJ2-7 | TRBV6-6 | -
CASSPPGRETQYF | TGTGCCAGCAGCCCTCCGGGGAGAGAGACCCAGTACTTC | - | TRBJ2-5 | TRBV6-6 | -